These T cell receptor beta chains were read from a single sample in a study of blood T cell repertoires in COVID-19. Clones were sequenced by immunoSEQ multiplex PCR, and TCRdb holds only the in-frame ones, with some missing. The table has about 170,000 clones, around four fifths seen once. Sequenced sample: PBMCs or T cells enriched from blood (not recorded which). The receptors shown here come from a woman between 45 and 60 years old who had recovered from COVID-19. CDR3s include the opening cysteine and the closing phenylalanine or tryptophan. A D gene is named only where the DNA matches it firmly. The size entry is marked missing in some rows and otherwise reads once, few, many or a size class.

v_call: TRBV9; d_call: NA; clone_size: NA; j_call: TRBJ2-5; cdr3_nt: TGTGCCAGCAGCGCCAGGACAGTAGAGACCCAGTACTTC; cdr3_aa: CASSARTVETQYF
v_call: TRBV7-3; d_call: NA; clone_size: NA; j_call: TRBJ2-2; cdr3_nt: TGTGCCAGCAGCTACGGACTACCGAACACCGGGGAGCTGTTTTTT; cdr3_aa: CASSYGLPNTGELFF
v_call: TRBV5-1; d_call: TRBD2; clone_size: NA; j_call: TRBJ2-1; cdr3_nt: TGCGCCAGCACCCGAGCGGGGGGCAGGAACAATGAGCAGTTCTTC; cdr3_aa: CASTRAGGRNNEQFF
v_call: TRBV7-2; d_call: NA; clone_size: few; j_call: TRBJ2-1; cdr3_nt: TGTGCCAGCAGCTTAGCCTCTATCCAGCGCGGCGATGAGCAGTTCTTC; cdr3_aa: CASSLASIQRGDEQFF
v_call: TRBV18; d_call: TRBD1; clone_size: NA; j_call: TRBJ1-1; cdr3_nt: TGTGCCAGCTCACAGGGGGCCCTGAACACTGAAGCTTTCTTT; cdr3_aa: CASSQGALNTEAFF
v_call: TRBV11-2; d_call: TRBD1; clone_size: NA; j_call: TRBJ1-1; cdr3_nt: TGTGCCAGCAGCTTAGGCGCAGGGGGGCCTGAAGCTTTCTTT; cdr3_aa: CASSLGAGGPEAFF
v_call: TRBV7-3; d_call: TRBD1; clone_size: NA; j_call: TRBJ1-6; cdr3_nt: TGTGCCAGCAGCTATACAGGGGGCGCGAATTCACCCCTCCACTTT; cdr3_aa: CASSYTGGANSPLHF
v_call: TRBV27; d_call: TRBD1; clone_size: NA; j_call: TRBJ1-4; cdr3_nt: TGTGCCAGCAGTTTATTCTACAGGGGGGATGAAAAACTGTTTTTT; cdr3_aa: CASSLFYRGDEKLFF
v_call: TRBV28; d_call: NA; clone_size: few; j_call: TRBJ1-3; cdr3_nt: TGTGCCAGCACCCCCGGGGGGGCTGGAAACACCATATATTTT; cdr3_aa: CASTPGGAGNTIYF
v_call: TRBV4-3; d_call: NA; clone_size: NA; j_call: TRBJ1-1; cdr3_nt: TGCGCCAGCAGCCACACAGGGTCACCTGAAGCTTTCTTT; cdr3_aa: CASSHTGSPEAFF
v_call: TRBV27; d_call: NA; clone_size: NA; j_call: TRBJ2-1; cdr3_nt: TGTGCCAGCAGTCAAGGACTGACCCCCTTGTACAATGAGCAGTTCTTC; cdr3_aa: CASSQGLTPLYNEQFF
v_call: TRBV30; d_call: NA; clone_size: NA; j_call: TRBJ2-6; cdr3_nt: TGTGCCTGGAAGTCCCACGGCTCTGGGGCCAACGTCCTGACTTTC; cdr3_aa: CAWKSHGSGANVLTF
v_call: TRBV6-1; d_call: NA; clone_size: few; j_call: TRBJ2-4; cdr3_nt: TGTGCCAGCAGTGAAGAGCTAGCCAAAAACATTCAGTACTTC; cdr3_aa: CASSEELAKNIQYF
v_call: TRBV10-3; d_call: NA; clone_size: NA; j_call: TRBJ1-2; cdr3_nt: TGTGCCATCAGCGAGGACGGACTCCTTAGCTATGGCTACACCTTC; cdr3_aa: CAISEDGLLSYGYTF
v_call: TRBV30; d_call: NA; clone_size: NA; j_call: TRBJ1-6; cdr3_nt: TGTGCCTGGAAATTGACTAGCTCCTATAATTCACCCCTCCACTTT; cdr3_aa: CAWKLTSSYNSPLHF
v_call: TRBV25-1; d_call: NA; clone_size: NA; j_call: TRBJ1-5; cdr3_nt: TGTGCCAGCAGTGAATTGAGGGTCAATCAGCCCCAGCATTTT; cdr3_aa: CASSELRVNQPQHF
v_call: TRBV28; d_call: TRBD1; clone_size: NA; j_call: TRBJ1-4; cdr3_nt: TGTGCCAGTGCTGACCTTGGGACAGGAGATGAAAAACTGTTTTTT; cdr3_aa: CASADLGTGDEKLFF
v_call: TRBV5-4; d_call: TRBD2; clone_size: NA; j_call: TRBJ2-3; cdr3_nt: TGTGCCAGCAGGGGGGGACTAGCGGGAGACCCCTCCCGGACAGATACGCAGTATTTT; cdr3_aa: CASRGGLAGDPSRTDTQYF
v_call: TRBV12-5; d_call: NA; clone_size: NA; j_call: TRBJ1-2; cdr3_nt: TGTGCTAGTGGTTTGGAATTTGTGGCCGGGGATGGCTACACCTTC; cdr3_aa: CASGLEFVAGDGYTF
v_call: TRBV30; d_call: NA; clone_size: NA; j_call: TRBJ1-6; cdr3_nt: TGTGCCTGGAGTCGCCAGGGGAATTCACCCCTCCACTTT; cdr3_aa: CAWSRQGNSPLHF
v_call: TRBV28; d_call: NA; clone_size: NA; j_call: TRBJ1-5; cdr3_nt: TGTGCCAGCAGTTTCGGGCAGGGAATCCTCAATCAGCCCCAGCATTTT; cdr3_aa: CASSFGQGILNQPQHF
v_call: TRBV7-6; d_call: NA; clone_size: NA; j_call: TRBJ1-3; cdr3_nt: TGTGCCAGCAGCTTAGCAGGAGTGGCCGGAAACACCATATATTTT; cdr3_aa: CASSLAGVAGNTIYF
v_call: TRBV5-1; d_call: TRBD2; clone_size: NA; j_call: TRBJ2-3; cdr3_nt: TGCGCCAGCAGCTTAGCTAGCGGGATAACGACAGATACGCAGTATTTT; cdr3_aa: CASSLASGITTDTQYF
v_call: TRBV20-1; d_call: TRBD2; clone_size: NA; j_call: TRBJ2-6; cdr3_nt: TGCAGTGCTAGTTCGGCGGGGGACGTCCTGACTTTC; cdr3_aa: CSASSAGDVLTF
v_call: TRBV7-2; d_call: TRBD2; clone_size: few; j_call: TRBJ2-3; cdr3_nt: TGTGCCAGCAGCTTTACCCGACTAGCGGGGGCGTTAGATACGCAGTATTTT; cdr3_aa: CASSFTRLAGALDTQYF
v_call: TRBV30; d_call: TRBD1; clone_size: NA; j_call: TRBJ1-2; cdr3_nt: TGTGCCTGGACCCCGGACAGGGCTGGCTACACCTTC; cdr3_aa: CAWTPDRAGYTF
v_call: TRBV5-1; d_call: NA; clone_size: NA; j_call: TRBJ2-6; cdr3_nt: TGCGCCAGCAGCTTGGGACAAACATCTGGGGCCAACGTCCTGACTTTC; cdr3_aa: CASSLGQTSGANVLTF
v_call: TRBV6-4; d_call: TRBD1; clone_size: NA; j_call: TRBJ1-2; cdr3_nt: TGTGCCAGCAGTGCGGGACAGGAGAGATATGGCTACACCTTC; cdr3_aa: CASSAGQERYGYTF
v_call: TRBV19; d_call: NA; clone_size: once; j_call: TRBJ1-5; cdr3_nt: TGTGCCAGTGGTACACCAGGATATCAGCCCCAGCATTTT; cdr3_aa: CASGTPGYQPQHF
v_call: TRBV3-1/TRBV3-2; d_call: NA; clone_size: NA; j_call: TRBJ2-2; cdr3_nt: TGTGCCAGCAGCCAAGTTGGAGTGGGGGAGCTGTTTTTT; cdr3_aa: CASSQVGVGELFF
v_call: TRBV3-1/TRBV3-2; d_call: NA; clone_size: NA; j_call: TRBJ1-1; cdr3_nt: TGTGCCAGCAGCCAGCGCGCGAGTACTGAAGCTTTCTTT; cdr3_aa: CASSQRASTEAFF
v_call: TRBV7-2; d_call: NA; clone_size: NA; j_call: TRBJ2-1; cdr3_nt: TGTGCCAGCAGCTTGGGACTGACGGACACTCGACTCAATGAGCAGTTCTTC; cdr3_aa: CASSLGLTDTRLNEQFF
v_call: TRBV11-2; d_call: TRBD2; clone_size: NA; j_call: TRBJ2-2; cdr3_nt: TGTGCCAGCAGCAGCCTGGGACTAGCGGGGTCCGGGGAGCTGTTTTTT; cdr3_aa: CASSSLGLAGSGELFF
v_call: TRBV30; d_call: NA; clone_size: once; j_call: TRBJ1-5; cdr3_nt: TGTGCCTGGAGTACGGGGAATAGCAATCAGCCCCAGCATTTT; cdr3_aa: CAWSTGNSNQPQHF
v_call: TRBV30; d_call: NA; clone_size: NA; j_call: TRBJ1-1; cdr3_nt: TGTGCCTGGACTGTAGGAGGCACTGAAGCTTTCTTT; cdr3_aa: CAWTVGGTEAFF
v_call: TRBV20-1; d_call: NA; clone_size: NA; j_call: TRBJ2-5; cdr3_nt: TGCAGTATGGGGAGACAAGAGACCCAGTACTTC; cdr3_aa: CSMGRQETQYF
v_call: TRBV7-7; d_call: TRBD2; clone_size: NA; j_call: TRBJ2-5; cdr3_nt: TGTGCCAGCAGCTTAAATCGGGGGGGCGCGAAGGAGACCCAGTACTTC; cdr3_aa: CASSLNRGGAKETQYF
v_call: TRBV19; d_call: NA; clone_size: NA; j_call: TRBJ2-3; cdr3_nt: TGTGCCAGTAGTTTTCTGCGGGTCACAGATACGCAGTATTTT; cdr3_aa: CASSFLRVTDTQYF
v_call: TRBV28; d_call: NA; clone_size: NA; j_call: TRBJ1-1; cdr3_nt: TGTGCCAGCCGGGCGGGAGAAGCTTTCTTT; cdr3_aa: CASRAGEAFF
v_call: TRBV9; d_call: NA; clone_size: NA; j_call: TRBJ1-6; cdr3_nt: TGTGCCAGCAGCGAGGGGCAGGGATTTTCACCCCTCCACTTT; cdr3_aa: CASSEGQGFSPLHF
v_call: TRBV5-1; d_call: NA; clone_size: NA; j_call: TRBJ2-6; cdr3_nt: TGCGCCAGCAGCACTACCGCAGGGCTAGGGGCCAACGTCCTGACTTTC; cdr3_aa: CASSTTAGLGANVLTF
v_call: TRBV2; d_call: TRBD2; clone_size: NA; j_call: TRBJ2-5; cdr3_nt: TGTGCCATGGGGAGGGCAGGGCAAGAGACCCAGTACTTC; cdr3_aa: CAMGRAGQETQYF
v_call: TRBV2; d_call: NA; clone_size: NA; j_call: TRBJ1-1; cdr3_nt: TGTGCCAGCAGTGAGGGGCCCCAAATAGCTTTCTTT; cdr3_aa: CASSEGPQIAFF
v_call: TRBV19; d_call: NA; clone_size: few; j_call: TRBJ1-2; cdr3_nt: TGTGCCAGTAGTTCCATTACAGGGTTTGGCTACACCTTC; cdr3_aa: CASSSITGFGYTF
v_call: TRBV5-1; d_call: NA; clone_size: few; j_call: TRBJ1-6; cdr3_nt: TGCGCCAGCAGCTTGGCCGGGGCAGGGCGGGGTTCCGCCCTCCACTTT; cdr3_aa: CASSLAGAGRGSALHF